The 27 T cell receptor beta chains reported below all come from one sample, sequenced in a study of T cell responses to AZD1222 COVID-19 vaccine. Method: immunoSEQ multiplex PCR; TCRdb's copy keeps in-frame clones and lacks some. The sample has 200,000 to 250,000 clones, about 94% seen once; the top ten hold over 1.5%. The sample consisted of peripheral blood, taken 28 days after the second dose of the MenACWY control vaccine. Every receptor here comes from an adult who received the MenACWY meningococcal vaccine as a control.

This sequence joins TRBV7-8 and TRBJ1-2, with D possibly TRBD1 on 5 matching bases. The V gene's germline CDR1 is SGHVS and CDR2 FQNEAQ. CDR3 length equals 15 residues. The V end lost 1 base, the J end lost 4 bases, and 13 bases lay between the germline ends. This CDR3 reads CASSLVSQGGYGYTF. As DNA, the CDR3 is TGTGCCAGCAGCTTAGTAAGTCAGGGAGGCTATGGCTACACCTTC.

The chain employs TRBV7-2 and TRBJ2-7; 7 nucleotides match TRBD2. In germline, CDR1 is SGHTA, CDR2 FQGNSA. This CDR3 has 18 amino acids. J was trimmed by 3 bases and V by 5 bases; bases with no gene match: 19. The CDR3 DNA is TGTGCCAGCAGCGTAACCAACTCGAGCGGGGAGGGAATCTACGAGCAGTACTTC. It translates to CASSVTNSSGEGIYEQYF.

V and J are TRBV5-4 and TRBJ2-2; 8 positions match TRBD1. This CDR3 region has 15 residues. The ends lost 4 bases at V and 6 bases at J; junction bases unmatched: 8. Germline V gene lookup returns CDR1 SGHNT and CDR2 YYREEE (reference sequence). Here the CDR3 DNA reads TGTGCCAGCAGCCCCACAGGGGGAGTGGCCGGGGAGCTGTTTTTT. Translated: CASSPTGGVAGELFF.

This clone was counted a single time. The CDR3 protein is CASNAIGRGRTEAFF. The CDR3, as DNA: TGTGCCAGCAACGCGATTGGTCGGGGAAGAACTGAAGCTTTCTTT. V and J are TRBV13 and TRBJ1-1; no definite D call. V dropped 7 bases and J dropped 5 bases, with 20 bases sitting between them. Germline V gene sequence: CDR1 PRHDT, CDR2 FYEKMQ (reference sequence). The CDR3 spans 15 residues.

For the CDR3, the DNA is TGTGCCAGTAGTAGCATCGTTCCTAGCGGGAGGTTCGACGAGCAGTACTTC. This sequence encodes CASSSIVPSGRFDEQYF. The chain links TRBV19 to TRBJ2-7; 11 bases agree with TRBD2. J gave up 5 bases and V 4 bases, and 13 bases lay outside the gene matches. This CDR3 spans 17 amino acids. CDR1 is LNHDA and CDR2 is SQIVND in the germline V gene (reference sequence). The full variable domain, rest sourced from reference TRBV19 and TRBJ2-7, is DGGITQSPKYLFRKEGQNVTLSCEQNLNHDAMYWYRQDPGQGLRLIYYSQIVNDFQKGDIAEGYSVSREKKESFPLTVTSAQKNPTAFYLCASSSIVPSGRFDEQYFGPGTRLTVT.

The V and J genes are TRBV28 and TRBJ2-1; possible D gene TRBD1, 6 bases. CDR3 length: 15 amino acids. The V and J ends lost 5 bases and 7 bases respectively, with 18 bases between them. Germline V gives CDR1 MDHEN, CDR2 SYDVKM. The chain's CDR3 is CASSLAGDRKNEQFF. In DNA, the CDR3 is TGTGCCAGCAGTCTTGCGGGCGACAGGAAGAATGAGCAGTTCTTC.

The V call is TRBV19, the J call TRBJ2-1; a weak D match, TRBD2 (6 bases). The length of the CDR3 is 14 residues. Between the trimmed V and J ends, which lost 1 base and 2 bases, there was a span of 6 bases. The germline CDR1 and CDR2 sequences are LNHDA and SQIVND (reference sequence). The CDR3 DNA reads TGTGCCAGTAGTATAGCTAGCGCCTACAATGAGCAGTTCTTC. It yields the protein CASSIASAYNEQFF.

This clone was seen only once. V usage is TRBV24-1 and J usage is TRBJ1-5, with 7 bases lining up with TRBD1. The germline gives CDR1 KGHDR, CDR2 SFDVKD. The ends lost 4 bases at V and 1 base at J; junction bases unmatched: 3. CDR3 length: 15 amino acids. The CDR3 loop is CATSETGPSNQPQHF. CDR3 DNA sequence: TGTGCCACCAGTGAGACAGGGCCCAGCAATCAGCCCCAGCATTTT.

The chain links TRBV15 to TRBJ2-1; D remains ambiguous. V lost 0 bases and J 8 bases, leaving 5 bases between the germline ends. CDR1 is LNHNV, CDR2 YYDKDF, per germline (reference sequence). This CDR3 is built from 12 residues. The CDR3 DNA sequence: TGTGCCACCAGCAGAGATCTTCATGAGCAGTTCTTC. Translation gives CATSRDLHEQFF. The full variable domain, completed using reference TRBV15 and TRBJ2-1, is DAMVIQNPRYQVTQFGKPVTLSCSQTLNHNVMYWYQQKSSQAPKLLFHYYDKDFNNEADTPDNFQSRRPNTSFCFLDIRSPGLGDTAMYLCATSRDLHEQFFGPGTRLTVL.

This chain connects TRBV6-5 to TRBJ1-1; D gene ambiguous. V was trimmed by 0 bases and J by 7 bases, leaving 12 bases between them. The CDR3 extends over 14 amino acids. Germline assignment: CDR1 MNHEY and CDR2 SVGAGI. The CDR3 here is CASSYSGSPHEAFF. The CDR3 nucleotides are TGTGCCAGCAGTTACTCGGGGTCACCCCATGAAGCTTTCTTT.

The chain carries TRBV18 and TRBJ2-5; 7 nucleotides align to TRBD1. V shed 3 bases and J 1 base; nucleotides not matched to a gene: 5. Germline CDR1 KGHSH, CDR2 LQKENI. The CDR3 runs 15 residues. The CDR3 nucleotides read TGTGCCAGCTCACCGTTTGGGACAGTCCAAGAGACCCAGTACTTC. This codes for CASSPFGTVQETQYF. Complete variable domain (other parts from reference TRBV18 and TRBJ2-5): NAGVMQNPRHLVRRRGQEARLRCSPMKGHSHVYWYRQLPEEGLKFMVYLQKENIIDESGMPKERFSAEFPKEGPSILRIQQVVRGDSAAYFCASSPFGTVQETQYFGPGTRLLVL.

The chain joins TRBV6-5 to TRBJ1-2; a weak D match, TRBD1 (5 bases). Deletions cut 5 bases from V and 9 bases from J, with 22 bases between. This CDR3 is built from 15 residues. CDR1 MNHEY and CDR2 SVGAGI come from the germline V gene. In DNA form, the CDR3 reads TGTGCCAGCAGTCCAACACGGGGTCCGGGGGGGAGCTACACCTTC. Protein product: CASSPTRGPGGSYTF.

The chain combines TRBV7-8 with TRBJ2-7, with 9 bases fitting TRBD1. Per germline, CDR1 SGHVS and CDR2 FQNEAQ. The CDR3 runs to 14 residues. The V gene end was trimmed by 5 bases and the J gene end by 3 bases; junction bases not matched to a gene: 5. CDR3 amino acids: CASSPRDRDYEQYF. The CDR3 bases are TGTGCCAGCAGCCCCCGGGACAGGGACTACGAGCAGTACTTC.

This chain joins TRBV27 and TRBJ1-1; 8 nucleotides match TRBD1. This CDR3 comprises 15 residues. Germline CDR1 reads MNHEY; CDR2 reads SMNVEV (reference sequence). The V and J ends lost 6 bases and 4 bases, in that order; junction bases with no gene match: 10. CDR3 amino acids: CASRKPGTGGTEAFF. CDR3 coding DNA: TGTGCCAGCAGAAAACCCGGGACAGGAGGCACTGAAGCTTTCTTT.

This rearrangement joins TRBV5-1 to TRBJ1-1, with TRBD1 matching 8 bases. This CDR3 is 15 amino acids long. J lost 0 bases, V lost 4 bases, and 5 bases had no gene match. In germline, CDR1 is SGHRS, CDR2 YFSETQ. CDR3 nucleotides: TGCGCCAGCAGCGAGACGACAGGGGTGAACACTGAAGCTTTCTTT. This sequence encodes CASSETTGVNTEAFF.

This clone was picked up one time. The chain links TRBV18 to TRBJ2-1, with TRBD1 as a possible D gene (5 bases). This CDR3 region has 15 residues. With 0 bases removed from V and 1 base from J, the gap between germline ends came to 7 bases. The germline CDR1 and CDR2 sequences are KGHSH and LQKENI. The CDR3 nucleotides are TGTGCCAGCTCACCACCTACAGGATCCTACAATGAGCAGTTCTTC. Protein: CASSPPTGSYNEQFF.

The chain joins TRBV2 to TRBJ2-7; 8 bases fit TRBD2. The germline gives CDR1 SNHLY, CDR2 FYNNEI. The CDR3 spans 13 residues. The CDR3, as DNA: TGTGCGTCGGCGGGAGGAGGATCCTACGAGCAGTACTTC. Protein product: CASAGGGSYEQYF. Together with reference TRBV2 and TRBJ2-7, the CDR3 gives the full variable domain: EPEVTQTPSHQVTQMGQEVILRCVPISNHLYFYWYRQILGQKVEFLVSFYNNEISEKSEIFDDQFSVERPDGSNFTLKIRSTKLEDSAMYFCASAGGGSYEQYFGPGTRLTVT.

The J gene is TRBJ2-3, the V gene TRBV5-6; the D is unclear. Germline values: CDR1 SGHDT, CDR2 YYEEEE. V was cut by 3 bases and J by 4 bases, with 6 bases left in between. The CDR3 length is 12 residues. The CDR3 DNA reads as TGTGCCAGCAGCTCCGCTGCAGATACGCAGTATTTT. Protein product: CASSSAADTQYF.

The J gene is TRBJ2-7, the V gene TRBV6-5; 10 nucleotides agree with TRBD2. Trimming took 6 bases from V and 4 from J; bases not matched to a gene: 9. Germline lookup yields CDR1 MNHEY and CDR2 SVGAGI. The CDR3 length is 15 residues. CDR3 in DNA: TGTGCCAGCAGCCAATCTAGCGGGAGTAAGTACGAGCAGTACTTC. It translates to CASSQSSGSKYEQYF.

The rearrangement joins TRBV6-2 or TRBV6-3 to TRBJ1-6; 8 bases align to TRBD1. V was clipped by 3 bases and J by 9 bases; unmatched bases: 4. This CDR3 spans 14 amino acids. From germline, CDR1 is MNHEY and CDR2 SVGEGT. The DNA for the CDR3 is TGTGCCAGCAGTTATGGACAGGGAGCTTCACCCCTCCACTTT. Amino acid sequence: CASSYGQGASPLHF.

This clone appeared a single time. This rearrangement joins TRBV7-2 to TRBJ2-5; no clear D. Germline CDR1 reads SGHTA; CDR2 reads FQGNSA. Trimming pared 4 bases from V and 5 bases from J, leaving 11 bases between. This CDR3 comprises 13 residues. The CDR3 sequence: CASSSMVGETQYF. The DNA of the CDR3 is TGTGCCAGCAGCTCGATGGTGGGGGAGACCCAGTACTTC.

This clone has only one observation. The CDR3 here is CASSPGQPGEQYF. CDR3 DNA sequence: TGTGCCAGTAGTCCGGGACAGCCGGGCGAGCAGTACTTC. The genes are TRBV19 and TRBJ2-7, with TRBD1 matching 7 bases. J gave up 6 bases and V 5 bases, and 7 bases lay outside the gene matches. The CDR3 sequence is 13 residues long. Germline loops: CDR1 LNHDA, CDR2 SQIVND (reference sequence).

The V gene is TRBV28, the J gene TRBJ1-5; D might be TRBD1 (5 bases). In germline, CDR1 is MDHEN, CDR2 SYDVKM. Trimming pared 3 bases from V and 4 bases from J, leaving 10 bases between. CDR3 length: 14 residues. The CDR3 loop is CASSFRDRNQPQHF. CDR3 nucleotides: TGTGCCAGCAGTTTCCGCGACAGAAATCAGCCCCAGCATTTT.

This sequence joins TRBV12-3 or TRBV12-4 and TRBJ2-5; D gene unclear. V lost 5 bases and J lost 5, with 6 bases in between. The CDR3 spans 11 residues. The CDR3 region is CASSKAETQYF. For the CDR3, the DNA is TGTGCCAGCAGTAAAGCTGAGACCCAGTACTTC.

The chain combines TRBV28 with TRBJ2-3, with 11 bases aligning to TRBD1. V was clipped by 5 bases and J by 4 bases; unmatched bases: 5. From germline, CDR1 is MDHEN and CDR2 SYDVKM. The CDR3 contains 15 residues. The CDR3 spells CASSTRTGGADTQYF. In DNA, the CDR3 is TGTGCCAGCAGTACCCGGACAGGGGGCGCAGATACGCAGTATTTT. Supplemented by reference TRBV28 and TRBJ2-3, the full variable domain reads DVKVTQSSRYLVKRTGEKVFLECVQDMDHENMFWYRQDPGLGLRLIYFSYDVKMKEKGDIPEGYSVSREKKERFSLILESASTNQTSMYLCASSTRTGGADTQYFGPGTRLTVL.

In nucleotides, the CDR3 is TGTGCCAGCAGACGACAGGAGAGTGGCTACACCTTC. It is translated as CASRRQESGYTF. The V and J genes are TRBV6-6 and TRBJ1-2; D is possibly TRBD1 (6 bases). The germline gives CDR1 MNHNY, CDR2 SVGAGI (reference sequence). This CDR3 comprises 12 residues. V was shortened by 6 bases and J by 7 bases, with 12 bases between the two germline ends.

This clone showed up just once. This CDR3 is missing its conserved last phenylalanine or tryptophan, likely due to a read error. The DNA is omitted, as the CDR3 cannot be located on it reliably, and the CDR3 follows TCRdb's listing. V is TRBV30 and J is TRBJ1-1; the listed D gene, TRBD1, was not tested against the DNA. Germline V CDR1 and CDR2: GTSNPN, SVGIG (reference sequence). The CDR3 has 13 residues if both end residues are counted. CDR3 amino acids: CAWATRRGTETFL.